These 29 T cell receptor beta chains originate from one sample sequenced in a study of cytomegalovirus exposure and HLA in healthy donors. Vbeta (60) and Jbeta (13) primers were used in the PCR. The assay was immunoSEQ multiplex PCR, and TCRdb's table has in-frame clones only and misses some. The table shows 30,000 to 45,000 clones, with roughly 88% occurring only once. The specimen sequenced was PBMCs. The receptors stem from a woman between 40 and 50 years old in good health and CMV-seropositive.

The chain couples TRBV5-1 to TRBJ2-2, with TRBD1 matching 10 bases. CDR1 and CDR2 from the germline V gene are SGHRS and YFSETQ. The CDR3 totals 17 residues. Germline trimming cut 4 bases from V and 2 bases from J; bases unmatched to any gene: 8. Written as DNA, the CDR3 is TGCGCCAGCAGCCAAAGACAGGGGGCTCAAAACACCGGGGAGCTGTTTTTT. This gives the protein CASSQRQGAQNTGELFF.

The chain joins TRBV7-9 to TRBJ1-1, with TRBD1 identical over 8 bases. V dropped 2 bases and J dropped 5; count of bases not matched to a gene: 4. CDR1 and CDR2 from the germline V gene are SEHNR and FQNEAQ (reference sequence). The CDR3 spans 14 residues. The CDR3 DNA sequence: TGTGCCAGCAGCTTACAGGGGGCTCAAACTGAAGCTTTCTTT. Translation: CASSLQGAQTEAFF.

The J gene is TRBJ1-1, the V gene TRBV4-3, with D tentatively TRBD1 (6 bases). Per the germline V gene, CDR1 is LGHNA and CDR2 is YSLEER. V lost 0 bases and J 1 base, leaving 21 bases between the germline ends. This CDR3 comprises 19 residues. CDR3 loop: CASSQDRRWGRGPNTEAFF. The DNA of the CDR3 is TGCGCCAGCAGCCAAGATCGGAGGTGGGGGCGTGGACCGAACACTGAAGCTTTCTTT.

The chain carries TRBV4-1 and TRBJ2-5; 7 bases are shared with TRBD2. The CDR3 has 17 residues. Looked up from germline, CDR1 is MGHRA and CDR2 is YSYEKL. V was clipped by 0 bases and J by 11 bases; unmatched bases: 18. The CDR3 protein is CASSQEVGTTVPKEQYF. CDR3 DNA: TGCGCCAGCAGCCAAGAAGTGGGGACTACCGTTCCCAAAGAGCAGTACTTC.

The CDR3 bases are TGTGCCATCAGACGGGAGCCCTACAATGAGCAGTTCTTC. This translates into CAIRREPYNEQFF. The rearrangement uses TRBV10-3 and TRBJ2-1; TRBD2 might be the D (6 bases). With 6 bases removed from V and 2 bases from J, the gap between germline ends came to 8 bases. The CDR3 runs 13 residues. Germline V gives CDR1 ENHRY, CDR2 SYGVKD.

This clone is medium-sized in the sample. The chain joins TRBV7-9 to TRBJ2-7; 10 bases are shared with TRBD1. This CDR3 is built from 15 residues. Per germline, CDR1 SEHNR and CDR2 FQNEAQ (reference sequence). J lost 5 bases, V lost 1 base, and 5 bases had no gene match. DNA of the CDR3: TGTGCCAGCAGCTTAGACGGGACAGGGGTTGACGAGCAGTACTTC. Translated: CASSLDGTGVDEQYF.

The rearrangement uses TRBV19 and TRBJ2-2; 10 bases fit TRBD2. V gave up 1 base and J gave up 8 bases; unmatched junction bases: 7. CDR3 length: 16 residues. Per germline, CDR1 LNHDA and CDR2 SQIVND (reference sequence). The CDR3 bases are TGTGCCAGTAGTATAGTAGCGGGGGGTCTCGCGGGGGAGCTGTTTTTT. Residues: CASSIVAGGLAGELFF.

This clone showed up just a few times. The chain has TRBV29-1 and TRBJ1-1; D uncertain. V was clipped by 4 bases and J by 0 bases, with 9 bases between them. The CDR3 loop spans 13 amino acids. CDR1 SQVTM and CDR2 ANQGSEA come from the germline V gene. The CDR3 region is CSVARSLNTEAFF. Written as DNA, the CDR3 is TGCAGCGTTGCAAGGAGTTTGAACACTGAAGCTTTCTTT.

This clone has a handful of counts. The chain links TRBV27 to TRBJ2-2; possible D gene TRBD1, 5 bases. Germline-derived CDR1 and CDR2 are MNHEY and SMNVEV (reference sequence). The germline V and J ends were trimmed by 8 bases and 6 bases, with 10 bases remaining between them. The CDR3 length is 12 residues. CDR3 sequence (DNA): TGTGCCAGCGCTTCAGGGTCCGGGGAGCTGTTTTTT. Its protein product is CASASGSGELFF.

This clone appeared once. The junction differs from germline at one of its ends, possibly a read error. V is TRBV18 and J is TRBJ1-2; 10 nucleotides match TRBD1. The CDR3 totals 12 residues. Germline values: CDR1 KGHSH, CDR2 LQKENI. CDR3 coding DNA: TGTGCCAGCTCACCTTCCCAAGGGACAGGGGCCTTC. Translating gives CASSPSQGTGAF.

CDR3 sequence (DNA): TGCGCCAGCAGTTTACAGGGGGGATCGACTGAAGCTTTCTTT. Protein sequence: CASSLQGGSTEAFF. This rearrangement joins TRBV10-2 to TRBJ1-1; TRBD1 matches at 8 bases. CDR1 is WSHSY, CDR2 SAAADI, per germline. The trim removed 5 bases at V and 5 bases at J, leaving 7 bases unmatched. The CDR3 is made up of 14 amino acids.

CDR3 residues: CASSRTAGEQYF. The CDR3 DNA reads TGTGCCAGCAGCCGTACAGCGGGGGAGCAGTACTTC. The chain is built from TRBV5-6 and TRBJ2-7; 7 bases line up with TRBD2. V was clipped by 4 bases and J by 7 bases; unmatched bases: 5. This CDR3 contains 12 residues. Germline CDR1 reads SGHDT; CDR2 reads YYEEEE. Based on the CDR3 plus reference TRBV5-6 and TRBJ2-7, the full variable domain is DAGVTQSPTHLIKTRGQQVTLRCSPKSGHDTVSWYQQALGQGPQFIFQYYEEEERQRGNFPDRFSGHQFPNYSSELNVNALLLGDSALYLCASSRTAGEQYFGPGTRLTVT.

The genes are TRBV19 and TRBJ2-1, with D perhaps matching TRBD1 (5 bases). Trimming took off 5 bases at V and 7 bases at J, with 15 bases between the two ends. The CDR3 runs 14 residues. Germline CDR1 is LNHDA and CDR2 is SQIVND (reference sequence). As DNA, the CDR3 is TGTGCCAGTAGTTGGTTAGGGGCCGGGAATGAGCAGTTCTTC. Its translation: CASSWLGAGNEQFF.

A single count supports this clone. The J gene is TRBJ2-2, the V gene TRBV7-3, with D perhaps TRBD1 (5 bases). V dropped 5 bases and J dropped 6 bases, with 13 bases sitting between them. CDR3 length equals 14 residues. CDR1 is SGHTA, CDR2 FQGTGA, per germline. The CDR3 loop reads CASSPRLGAGELFF. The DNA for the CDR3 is TGTGCCAGCAGCCCAAGGCTAGGGGCCGGGGAGCTGTTTTTT.

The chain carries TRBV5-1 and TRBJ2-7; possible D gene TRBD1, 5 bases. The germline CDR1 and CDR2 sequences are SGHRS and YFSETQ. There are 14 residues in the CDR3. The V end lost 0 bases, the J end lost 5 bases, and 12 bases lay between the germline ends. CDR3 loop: CASSLDVGVNEQYF. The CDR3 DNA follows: TGCGCCAGCAGCTTGGATGTAGGGGTCAACGAGCAGTACTTC.

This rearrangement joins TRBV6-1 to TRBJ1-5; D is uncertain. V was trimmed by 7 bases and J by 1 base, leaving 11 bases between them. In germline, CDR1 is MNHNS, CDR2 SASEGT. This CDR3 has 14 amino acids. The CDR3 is CASTLRESNQPQHF. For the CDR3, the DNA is TGTGCCAGCACCCTCCGGGAGAGCAATCAGCCCCAGCATTTT.

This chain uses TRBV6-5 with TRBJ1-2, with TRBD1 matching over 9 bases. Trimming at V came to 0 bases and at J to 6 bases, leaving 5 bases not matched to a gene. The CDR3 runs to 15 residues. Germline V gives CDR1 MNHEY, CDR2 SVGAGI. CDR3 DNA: TGTGCCAGCAGTTACTCACAGGGGGCAAGGGATGGCTACACCTTC. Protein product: CASSYSQGARDGYTF.

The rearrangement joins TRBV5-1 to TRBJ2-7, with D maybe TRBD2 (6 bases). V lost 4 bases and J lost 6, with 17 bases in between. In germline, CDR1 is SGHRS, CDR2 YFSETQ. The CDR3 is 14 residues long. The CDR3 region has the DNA TGCGCCAGCAGCCCGGGGGACGGTTCTGCCGAGCAGTACTTC. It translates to CASSPGDGSAEQYF.

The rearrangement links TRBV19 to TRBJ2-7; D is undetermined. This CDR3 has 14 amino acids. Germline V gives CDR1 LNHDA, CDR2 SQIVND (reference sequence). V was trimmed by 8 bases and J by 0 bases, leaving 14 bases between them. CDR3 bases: TGTGCCAGTTCCCACTGGAGAAGCTCCTACGAGCAGTACTTC. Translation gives CASSHWRSSYEQYF.

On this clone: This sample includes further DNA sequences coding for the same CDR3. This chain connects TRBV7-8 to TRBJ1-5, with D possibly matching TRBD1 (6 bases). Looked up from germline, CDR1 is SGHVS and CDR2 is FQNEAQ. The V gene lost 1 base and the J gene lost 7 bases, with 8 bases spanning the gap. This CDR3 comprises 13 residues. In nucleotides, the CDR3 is TGTGCCAGCAGCTTAGACAGGGACCAGCCCCAGCATTTT. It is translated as CASSLDRDQPQHF.

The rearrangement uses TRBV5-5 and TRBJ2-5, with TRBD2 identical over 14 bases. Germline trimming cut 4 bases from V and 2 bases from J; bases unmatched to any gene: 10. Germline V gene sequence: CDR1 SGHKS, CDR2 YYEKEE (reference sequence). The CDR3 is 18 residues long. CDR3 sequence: CASSPRGTSGGDQETQYF. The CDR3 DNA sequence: TGTGCCAGCAGCCCCCGGGGGACTAGCGGGGGCGATCAAGAGACCCAGTACTTC. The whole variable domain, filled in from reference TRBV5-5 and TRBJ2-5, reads DAGVTQSPTHLIKTRGQQVTLRCSPISGHKSVSWYQQVLGQGPQFIFQYYEKEERGRGNFPDRFSARQFPNYSSELNVNALLLGDSALYLCASSPRGTSGGDQETQYFGPGTRLLVL.

Here the CDR3 DNA reads TGTGCCAGCAGCAAAGCTCAGGGGAACTACGAGCAGTACTTC. Protein: CASSKAQGNYEQYF. The V and J genes are TRBV21-1 and TRBJ2-7; the table's D call TRBD1 went unverified against the DNA. TRBV21-1 is classified as a pseudogene. This CDR3 is 14 amino acids long.

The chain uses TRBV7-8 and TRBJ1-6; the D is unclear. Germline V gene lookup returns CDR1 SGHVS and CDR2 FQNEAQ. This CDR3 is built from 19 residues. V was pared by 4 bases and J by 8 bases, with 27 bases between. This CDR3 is CASSSWALSGKGRDSPLHF. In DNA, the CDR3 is TGTGCCAGCAGCTCGTGGGCCCTCAGCGGGAAGGGTCGGGATTCACCCCTCCACTTT.

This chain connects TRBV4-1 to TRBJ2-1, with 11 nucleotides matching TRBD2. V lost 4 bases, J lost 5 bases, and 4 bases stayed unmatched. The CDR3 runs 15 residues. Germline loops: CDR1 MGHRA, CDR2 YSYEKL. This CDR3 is CASSRTSGLNNEQFF. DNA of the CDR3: TGCGCCAGCAGCCGGACTAGCGGGCTGAACAATGAGCAGTTCTTC.

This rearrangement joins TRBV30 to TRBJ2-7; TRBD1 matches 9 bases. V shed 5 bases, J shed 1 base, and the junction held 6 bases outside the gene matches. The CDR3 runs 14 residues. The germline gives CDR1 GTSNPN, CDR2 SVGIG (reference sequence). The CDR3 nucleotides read TGTGCCTGGGATAACAGGGGGCGTTCCTACGAGCAGTACTTC. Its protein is CAWDNRGRSYEQYF.

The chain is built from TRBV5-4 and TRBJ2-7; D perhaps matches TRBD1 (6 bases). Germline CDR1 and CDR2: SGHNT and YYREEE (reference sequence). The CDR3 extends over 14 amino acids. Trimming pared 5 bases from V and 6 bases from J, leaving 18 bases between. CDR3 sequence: CASRTFGGPSEQYF. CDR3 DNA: TGTGCCAGCAGGACCTTTGGGGGCCCCTCCGAGCAGTACTTC. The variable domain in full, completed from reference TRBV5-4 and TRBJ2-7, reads ETGVTQSPTHLIKTRGQQVTLRCSSQSGHNTVSWYQQALGQGPQFIFQYYREEENGRGNFPPRFSGLQFPNYSSELNVNALELDDSALYLCASRTFGGPSEQYFGPGTRLTVT.

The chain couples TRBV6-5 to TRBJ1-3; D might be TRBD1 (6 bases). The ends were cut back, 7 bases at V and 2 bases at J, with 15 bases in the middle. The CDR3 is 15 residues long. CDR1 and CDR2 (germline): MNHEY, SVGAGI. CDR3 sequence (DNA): TGTGCCAGCACCCCATCTTGGGGGCCTGGAAACACCATATATTTT. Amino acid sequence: CASTPSWGPGNTIYF.

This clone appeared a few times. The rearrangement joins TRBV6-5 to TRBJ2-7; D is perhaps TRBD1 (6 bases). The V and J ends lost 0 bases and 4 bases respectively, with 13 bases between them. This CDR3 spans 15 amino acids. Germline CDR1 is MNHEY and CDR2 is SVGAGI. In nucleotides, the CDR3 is TGTGCCAGCAGTTACTCGAGGCAGGGGATTTACGAGCAGTACTTC. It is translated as CASSYSRQGIYEQYF.

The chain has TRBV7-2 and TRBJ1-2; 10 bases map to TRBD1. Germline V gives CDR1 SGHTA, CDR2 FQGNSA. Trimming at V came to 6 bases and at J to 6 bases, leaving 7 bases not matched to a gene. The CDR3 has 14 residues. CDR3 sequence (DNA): TGTGCCAGCAGTCGGGGACAGGGGCTGGATGGCTACACCTTC. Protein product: CASSRGQGLDGYTF.